Presented here are 9 T cell receptor beta chains from one specimen sequenced in a study of T cell repertoires in cytomegalovirus infection. From the reads, TCRdb called clonotypes with MiXCR, one entry per CDR3 protein. Of about 460,000 distinct CDR3 sequences in the sample, about 11% were seen once. The sample comprised PBMCs. Every receptor here comes from a human donor in good health (CMV status not recorded). Some clones in this sample may be carry-over from other donors' samples.

This clonotype appeared a few times. The V gene is TRBV18, the J gene TRBJ1-5, with D maybe TRBD1 (5 bases). This CDR3 spans 15 amino acids. Germline-derived CDR1 and CDR2 are KGHSH and LQKENI. The V end was cut by 4 bases, the J end by 1 base, with 11 bases between. In nucleotides, the CDR3 is TGTGCCAGCTCACAATCGGGGGTGAGCAATCAGCCCCAGCATTTT. Translating it yields CASSQSGVSNQPQHF.

V usage is TRBV10-3 and J usage is TRBJ1-2; D remains unclear. The CDR3 totals 13 residues. Trimming cost V 7 bases and J 3 bases, with 12 bases left between them. CDR1 and CDR2 (germline): ENHRY, SYGVKD. The chain's CDR3 is CAITPDLYYGYTF. Written as DNA, the CDR3 is TGTGCCATCACTCCGGACCTATACTATGGCTACACCTTC.

The table lists this clonotype with many counts. This rearrangement joins TRBV6-5 to TRBJ1-1; 7 nucleotides align to TRBD1. V trimming: 6 bases; J trimming: 5 bases; junction bases outside the gene matches: 9. CDR1 and CDR2 (germline): MNHEY, SVGAGI. The CDR3 is 14 residues long. For the CDR3, the DNA is TGTGCCAGCAGCTTACACACAGGGGAGACTGAAGCTTTCTTT. Translated, it gives CASSLHTGETEAFF.

This clonotype has at least ten counts. The chain uses TRBV11-1 and TRBJ2-1; 8 nucleotides line up with TRBD2. Germline CDR1 SGHAT, CDR2 FQDESV (reference sequence). The J segment lost 0 bases and the V segment lost 4 bases, leaving 5 bases of the junction unmatched. CDR3 length: 16 amino acids. This chain's CDR3 is CASSSDSGTSYNEQFF. CDR3 in DNA: TGTGCCAGCAGCTCCGATAGCGGGACCTCCTACAATGAGCAGTTCTTC.

This clonotype was seen many times. The V and J genes are TRBV6-1 and TRBJ2-5, with D perhaps TRBD2 (7 bases). Germline loops: CDR1 MNHNS, CDR2 SASEGT. The CDR3 length is 16 residues. V lost 2 bases and J 5 bases, leaving 18 bases between the germline ends. The CDR3 is CASSELGGAEWETQYF. The CDR3 nucleotides read TGTGCCAGCAGTGAATTGGGGGGGGCCGAGTGGGAGACCCAGTACTTC.

This clonotype was counted many times. This chain connects TRBV7-2 to TRBJ1-5; the D is unclear. The V end lost 2 bases, the J end lost 5 bases, and 10 bases lay between the germline ends. The CDR3 runs 14 residues. CDR1 is SGHTA, CDR2 FQGNSA, per germline. CDR3 DNA: TGTGCCAGCAGCTTACAGGTAATGGATCAGCCCCAGCATTTT. Translated, it gives CASSLQVMDQPQHF. Based on the CDR3 plus reference TRBV7-2 and TRBJ1-5, the full variable domain is GAGVSQSPSNKVTEKGKDVELRCDPISGHTALYWYRQSLGQGLEFLIYFQGNSAPDKSGLPSDRFSAERTGGSVSTLTIQRTQQEDSAVYLCASSLQVMDQPQHFGDGTRLSIL.

Many counts were recorded for this clonotype. This rearrangement joins TRBV7-8 to TRBJ2-1; D may match TRBD1 or TRBD2 (5 bases each). V was clipped by 4 bases and J by 12 bases, with 10 bases between them. The CDR3 contains 11 residues. Germline CDR1 and CDR2: SGHVS and FQNEAQ. CDR3 DNA: TGTGCCAGCAGCTCGGGACCCCGGCAGTTCTTC. This gives the protein CASSSGPRQFF.

This chain connects TRBV12-3 or TRBV12-4 to TRBJ1-1; D remains unclear. Deletions cut 4 bases from V and 8 bases from J, with 11 bases between. The CDR3 extends over 12 amino acids. CDR3 in DNA: TGTGCCAGCAGTTCACGGACCCTAGAAGCTTTCTTT. Protein product: CASSSRTLEAFF.

At least ten counts were recorded for this clonotype. V is TRBV4-1 and J is TRBJ1-2, with 7 bases aligning to TRBD1. This CDR3 spans 18 amino acids. Germline-derived CDR1 and CDR2 are MGHRA and YSYEKL. V shed 0 bases, J shed 8 bases, and the junction held 18 bases outside the gene matches. CDR3 sequence reads: CASSQDSYSGGKGQGYTF. The CDR3 DNA follows: TGCGCCAGCAGCCAAGATTCCTATTCAGGGGGAAAAGGTCAAGGCTACACCTTC.